This TCR beta chain was identified in a study of human T cells and chemical hapten exposure. Across the study: Sensitization was performed using 2% DPC on a 2 cm by 2 cm upper inner arm skin site. General study results and limits: Expanded TCRs made up significantly more big CDR3 similarity clusters than controls did.

The V and J ends lost 0 bases and 7 bases respectively, with 12 bases between them. There are 14 residues in the CDR3. Per germline, CDR1 WSHSY and CDR2 SAAADI. Time point reported: patch test 3, about 24 weeks after DPC sensitization. Treatment of the sample: therapeutic diphenylcyclopropenone sensitization with weekly scalp DPC. Within the library, unique molecular identifiers were attached to each individual cDNA molecule. TCRdb recomputed calls from the RACE reads with MiXCR, one row per CDR3 protein. The data contain approximately 97,000 distinct CDR3 sequences, 25% to 35% of them singletons. A word on this clonotype: The antigen is unknown.

The V gene is TRBV10-2, the J gene TRBJ1-2, with unresolved D. The sample was whole blood, taken in connection with sensitization to the hapten diphenylcyclopropenone (DPC). The clonotype originates from a man in his forties with alopecia areata. Some clones in this sample may be carry-over from other donors' samples. The CDR3 loop reads CASSESPGSLGYTF. CDR3 nucleotide sequence: TGCGCCAGCAGTGAGTCACCGGGCAGTCTTGGCTACACCTTC.